This T cell receptor (beta chain) originates from a study of cytomegalovirus exposure and HLA in healthy donors. The PCR had 60 Vbeta and 13 Jbeta primers. The table came from immunoSEQ multiplex PCR; TCRdb's copy has only in-frame clones and leaves some out. The table has roughly 130,000 clones, 80% seen once; the top ten hold about 4%. Germline CDR1 reads LGHNA; CDR2 reads YNFKEQ. This CDR3 is 16 amino acids long. Trimming cost V 0 bases and J 1 base; bases outside gene matches: 3. Notes on this clone: Its antigen is as yet unknown.

Points from the study as a whole: Sequencing likely caused a cluster of highly shared sequence variants.

The chain has TRBV4-2 and TRBJ2-1; 7 positions match TRBD2. The TCR was taken from a woman aged 40 to 50 in good health and CMV-seronegative. The sample consisted of PBMCs. The CDR3 here is CASSQDRGESYNEQFF. CDR3 coding DNA: TGTGCCAGCAGCCAAGATCGGGGGGAGTCCTACAATGAGCAGTTCTTC.